The subject of this entry is one TCR beta chain. No antigen is known for it. As the method for making TCR beta libraries, quantitative 5'-RACE with molecular barcodes was used. TCRdb re-analysed the 5' RACE reads in MiXCR, keeping a single row per CDR3 protein. The sample contains under 450,000 distinct CDR3 sequences, over 15% of which appear only once. Germline V lookup: CDR1 DFQATT, CDR2 SNEGSKA (reference sequence). The CDR3 totals 12 residues. V lost 3 bases, J lost 6 bases, and 9 bases lay in between. The data derive from a study of CD8 T cells in ankylosing spondylitis. Study observations and caveats: Ankylosing spondylitis blood seemed to carry a telltale TCR beta motif made of eight or nine highly homologous variants. Matched synovial fluid from ankylosing spondylitis patients was reported to be enriched for disease-linked clones.

J is TRBJ2-1 and V is TRBV20-1; D gene unclear. The sequencing input was blood, either unsorted or a sorted T cell fraction (not recorded which). The source of this sequence is a male donor with ankylosing spondylitis. The CDR3 DNA is TGCAGTGCTAGGGTGGGAATCAATGAGCAGTTCTTC. This gives the protein CSARVGINEQFF.